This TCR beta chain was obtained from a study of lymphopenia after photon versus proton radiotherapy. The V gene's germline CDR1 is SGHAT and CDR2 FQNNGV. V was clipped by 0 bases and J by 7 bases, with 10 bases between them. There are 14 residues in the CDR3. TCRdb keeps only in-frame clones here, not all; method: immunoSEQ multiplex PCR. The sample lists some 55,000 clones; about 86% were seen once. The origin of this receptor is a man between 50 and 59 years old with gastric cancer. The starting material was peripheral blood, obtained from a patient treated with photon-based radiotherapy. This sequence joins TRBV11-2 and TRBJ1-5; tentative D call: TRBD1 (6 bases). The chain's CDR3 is CASSLERGAQPQHF. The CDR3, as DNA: TGTGCCAGCAGCTTAGAAAGGGGGGCCCAGCCCCAGCATTTT.